This T cell receptor (beta chain) was obtained from a study of vaccination effects on CD4 cells after COVID-19. Overall study findings and caveats: Early post-infection timepoints were absent, and convalescent patients were few.

Assay used: immunoSEQ multiplex PCR; TCRdb lists only in-frame clones, some missing. The repertoire includes 25,000 to 35,000 clones, 70% to 75% of them detected once, and about 10% sits in the top ten. To note about this clone: Its antigen remains unknown.

Antigen-specific CD4+ T cells were expanded with viral peptide pools in the ViraFEST assay before sequencing. Following 10 days of culture, CD4+ T cells were isolated. Participants completed two doses of the BNT162b2 or mRNA-1273 vaccine. The sequence derives from a human donor who received a COVID-19 vaccine. The source was CD4+ T cells from PBMCs cultured with HCoV-NL63 spike peptides, collected after COVID-19 vaccination.

The CDR3 coding sequence is TGTGCCAGCAGCTTAGGACAGAACTATGGCTACACCTTC. Translation: CASSLGQNYGYTF. The rearrangement joins TRBV5-6 to TRBJ1-2, with D possibly matching TRBD1 (6 bases). Looked up from germline, CDR1 is SGHDT and CDR2 is YYEEEE. CDR3 length: 13 residues. V was pared by 2 bases and J by 2 bases, with 7 bases between.